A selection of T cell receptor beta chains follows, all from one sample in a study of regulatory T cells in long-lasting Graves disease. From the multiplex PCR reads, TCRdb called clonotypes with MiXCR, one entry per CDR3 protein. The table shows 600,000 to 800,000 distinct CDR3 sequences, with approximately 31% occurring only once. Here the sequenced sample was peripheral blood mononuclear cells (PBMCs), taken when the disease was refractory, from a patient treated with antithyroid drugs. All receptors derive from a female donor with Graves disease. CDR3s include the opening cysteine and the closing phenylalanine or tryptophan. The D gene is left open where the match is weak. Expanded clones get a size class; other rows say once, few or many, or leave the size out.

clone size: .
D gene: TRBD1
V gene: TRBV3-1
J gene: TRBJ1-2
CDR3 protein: CASSQGTGQGMNGYTF
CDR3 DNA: TGTGCCAGCAGCCAAGGGACGGGACAGGGGATGAATGGCTACACCTTC

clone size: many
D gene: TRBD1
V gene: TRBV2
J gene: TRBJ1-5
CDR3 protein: CASKAQGINQPQHF
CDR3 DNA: TGTGCCAGCAAAGCACAGGGGATCAATCAGCCCCAGCATTTT

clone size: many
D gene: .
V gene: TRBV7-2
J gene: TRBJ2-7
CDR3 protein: CASSYRPGEQYF
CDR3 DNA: TGTGCCAGCAGCTATAGGCCCGGCGAGCAGTACTTC

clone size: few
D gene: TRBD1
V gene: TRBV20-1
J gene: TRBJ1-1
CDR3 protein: CSAETGEDEAFF
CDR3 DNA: TGCAGTGCAGAGACAGGGGAGGATGAAGCTTTCTTT

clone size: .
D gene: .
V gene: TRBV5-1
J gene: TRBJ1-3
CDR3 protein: CASSLAAGTNTIYF
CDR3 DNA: TGCGCCAGCAGCTTGGCGGCGGGTACAAACACCATATATTTT

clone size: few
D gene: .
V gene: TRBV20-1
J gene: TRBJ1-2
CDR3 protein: CSALIDWAYGYTF
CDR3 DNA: TGCAGTGCTCTGATAGACTGGGCCTATGGCTACACCTTC

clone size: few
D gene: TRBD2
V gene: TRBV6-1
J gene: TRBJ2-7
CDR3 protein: CASTLWRGSGNSYEQYF
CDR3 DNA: TGTGCCAGCACCCTTTGGAGGGGTAGCGGGAACTCCTACGAGCAGTACTTC

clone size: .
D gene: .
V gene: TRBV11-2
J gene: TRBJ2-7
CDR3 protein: CASSLRQDFYEQYF
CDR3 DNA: TGTGCCAGCAGCTTAAGACAGGACTTCTACGAGCAGTACTTC

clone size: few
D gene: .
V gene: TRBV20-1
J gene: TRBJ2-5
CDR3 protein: CSAFRDSEKTQYF
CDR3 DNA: TGCAGTGCTTTCCGGGATTCGGAGAAGACCCAGTACTTC

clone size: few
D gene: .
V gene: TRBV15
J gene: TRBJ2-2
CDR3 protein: CATSRARRDTGELFF
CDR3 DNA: TGTGCCACCAGCAGGGCCAGGAGGGACACCGGGGAGCTGTTTTTT

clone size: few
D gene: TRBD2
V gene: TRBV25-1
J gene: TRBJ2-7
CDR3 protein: CASSDPGTSGTYEQYF
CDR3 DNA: TGTGCCAGCAGTGACCCCGGGACTAGCGGAACGTACGAGCAGTACTTC